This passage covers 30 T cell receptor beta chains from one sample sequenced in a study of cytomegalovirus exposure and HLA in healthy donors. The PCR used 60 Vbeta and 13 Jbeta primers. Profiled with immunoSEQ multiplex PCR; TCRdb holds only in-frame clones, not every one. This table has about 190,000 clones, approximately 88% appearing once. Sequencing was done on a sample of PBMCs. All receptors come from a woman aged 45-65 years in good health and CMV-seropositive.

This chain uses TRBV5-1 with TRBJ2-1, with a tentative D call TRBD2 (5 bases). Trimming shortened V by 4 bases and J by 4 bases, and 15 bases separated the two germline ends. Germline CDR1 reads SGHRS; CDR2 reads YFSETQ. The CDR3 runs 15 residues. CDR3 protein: CASSLTAGGYNEQFF. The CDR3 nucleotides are TGCGCCAGCAGCCTCACAGCAGGCGGGTACAATGAGCAGTTCTTC.

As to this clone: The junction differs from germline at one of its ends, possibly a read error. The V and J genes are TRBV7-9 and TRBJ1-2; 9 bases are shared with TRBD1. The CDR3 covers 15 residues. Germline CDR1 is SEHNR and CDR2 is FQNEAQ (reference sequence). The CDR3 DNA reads TGTTCCAGCAGCCCCCAGGGACAGGGAGGATTTGGCTACACCTTC. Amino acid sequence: CSSSPQGQGGFGYTF.

CDR3 loop: CASSQERLAGGQEQFF. DNA for the CDR3: TGCGCCAGCAGCCAAGAGAGGCTAGCGGGGGGGCAGGAGCAGTTCTTC. This rearrangement joins TRBV4-3 to TRBJ2-1; TRBD2 aligns across 12 bases. V trimming: 0 bases; J trimming: 10 bases; junction bases outside the gene matches: 7. This CDR3 contains 16 residues. Germline V gene sequence: CDR1 LGHNA, CDR2 YSLEER.

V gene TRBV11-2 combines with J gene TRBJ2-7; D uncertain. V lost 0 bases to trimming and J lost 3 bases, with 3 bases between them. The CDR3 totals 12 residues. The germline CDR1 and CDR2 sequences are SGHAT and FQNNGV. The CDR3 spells CASSLDNYEQYF. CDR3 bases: TGTGCCAGCAGCTTAGATAACTACGAGCAGTACTTC.

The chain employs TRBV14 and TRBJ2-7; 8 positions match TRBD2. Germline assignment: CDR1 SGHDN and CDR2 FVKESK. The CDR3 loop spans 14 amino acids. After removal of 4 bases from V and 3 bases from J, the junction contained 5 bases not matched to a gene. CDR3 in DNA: TGTGCCAGCAGCCTCGGGGGGGGCTACTACGAGCAGTACTTC. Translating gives CASSLGGGYYEQYF.

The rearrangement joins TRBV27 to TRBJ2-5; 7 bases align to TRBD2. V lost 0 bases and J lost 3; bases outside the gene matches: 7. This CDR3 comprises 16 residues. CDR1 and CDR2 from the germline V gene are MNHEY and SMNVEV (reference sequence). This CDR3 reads CASSLSQAGPKETQYF. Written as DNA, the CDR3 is TGTGCCAGCAGTTTATCGCAAGCGGGGCCCAAAGAGACCCAGTACTTC.

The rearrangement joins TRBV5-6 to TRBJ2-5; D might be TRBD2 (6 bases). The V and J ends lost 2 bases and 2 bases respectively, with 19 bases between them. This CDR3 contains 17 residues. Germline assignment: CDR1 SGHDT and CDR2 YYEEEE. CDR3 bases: TGTGCCAGCAGCTTACCTATCGCGGGACTCGCGCAAGAGACCCAGTACTTC. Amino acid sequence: CASSLPIAGLAQETQYF.

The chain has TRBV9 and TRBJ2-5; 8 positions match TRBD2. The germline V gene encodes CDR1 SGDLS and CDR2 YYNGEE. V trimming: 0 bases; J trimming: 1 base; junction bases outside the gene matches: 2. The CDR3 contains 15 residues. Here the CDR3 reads CASSVARGAQETQYF. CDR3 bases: TGTGCCAGCAGCGTAGCGCGGGGGGCCCAAGAGACCCAGTACTTC.

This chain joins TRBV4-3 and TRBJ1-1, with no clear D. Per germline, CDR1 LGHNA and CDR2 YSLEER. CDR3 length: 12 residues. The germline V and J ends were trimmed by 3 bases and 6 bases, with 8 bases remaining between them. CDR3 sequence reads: CASSQEGAEAFF. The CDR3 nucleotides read TGCGCCAGCAGCCAGGAGGGCGCTGAAGCTTTCTTT.

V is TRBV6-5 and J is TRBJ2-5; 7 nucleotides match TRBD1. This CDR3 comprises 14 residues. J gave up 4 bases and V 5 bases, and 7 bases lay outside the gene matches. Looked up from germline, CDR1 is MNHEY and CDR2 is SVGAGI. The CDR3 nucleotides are TGTGCCAGCAGTCTTTGGACAGGACGAGAGACCCAGTACTTC. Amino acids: CASSLWTGRETQYF.

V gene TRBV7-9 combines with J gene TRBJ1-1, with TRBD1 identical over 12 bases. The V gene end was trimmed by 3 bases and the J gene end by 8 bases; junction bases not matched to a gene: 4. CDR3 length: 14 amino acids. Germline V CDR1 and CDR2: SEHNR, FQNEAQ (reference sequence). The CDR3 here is CASSFYGTGGEAFF. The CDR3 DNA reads TGTGCCAGCAGCTTTTACGGGACAGGGGGCGAAGCTTTCTTT.

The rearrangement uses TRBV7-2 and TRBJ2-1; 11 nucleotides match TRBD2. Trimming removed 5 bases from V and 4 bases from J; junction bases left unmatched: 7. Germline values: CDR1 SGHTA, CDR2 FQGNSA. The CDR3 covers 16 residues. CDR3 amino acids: CASSPHSGGGYNEQFF. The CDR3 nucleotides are TGTGCCAGCAGCCCACATAGCGGGGGGGGTTACAATGAGCAGTTCTTC.

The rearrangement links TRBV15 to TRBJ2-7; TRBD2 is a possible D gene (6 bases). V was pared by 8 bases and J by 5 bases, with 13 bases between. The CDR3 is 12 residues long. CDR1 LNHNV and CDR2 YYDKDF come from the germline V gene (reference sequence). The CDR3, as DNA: TGTGCCACCGCGCTTGGGGGGAACGAGCAGTACTTC. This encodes CATALGGNEQYF.

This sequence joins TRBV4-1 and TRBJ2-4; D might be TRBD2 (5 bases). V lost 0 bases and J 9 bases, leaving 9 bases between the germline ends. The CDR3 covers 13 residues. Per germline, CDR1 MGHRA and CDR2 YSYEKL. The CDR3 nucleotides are TGCGCCAGCAGCCAAGAAGGAGAGGGCATTCAGTACTTC. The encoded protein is CASSQEGEGIQYF.

CDR3 sequence reads: CASSPDRTDEQYF. The DNA of the CDR3 is TGTGCCAGCAGCCCGGACAGAACCGACGAGCAGTACTTC. The chain carries TRBV7-6 and TRBJ2-7; maybe TRBD1 (6 bases). Trimming removed 5 bases from V and 5 bases from J, with 13 bases in between. The germline V gene has CDR1 SGHVS and CDR2 FNYEAQ. The CDR3 consists of 13 residues.

For the CDR3, the DNA is TGTGCCAGCAGTGACACCGGGACAGTGCCGGCCGAGCAGTACTTC. It encodes CASSDTGTVPAEQYF. The rearrangement links TRBV9 to TRBJ2-7; 7 bases align to TRBD1. Germline loops: CDR1 SGDLS, CDR2 YYNGEE. This CDR3 contains 15 residues. V gave up 5 bases and J gave up 6 bases; unmatched junction bases: 14. The full variable domain, rest sourced from reference TRBV9 and TRBJ2-7, is DSGVTQTPKHLITATGQRVTLRCSPRSGDLSVYWYQQSLDQGLQFLIQYYNGEERAKGNILERFSAQQFPDLHSELNLSSLELGDSALYFCASSDTGTVPAEQYFGPGTRLTVT.

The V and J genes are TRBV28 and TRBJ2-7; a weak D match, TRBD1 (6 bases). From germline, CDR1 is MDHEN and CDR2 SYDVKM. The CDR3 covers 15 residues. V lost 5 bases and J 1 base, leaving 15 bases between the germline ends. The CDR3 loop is CASSHRDTMSYEQYF. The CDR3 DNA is TGTGCCAGCAGTCACCGGGACACCATGTCCTACGAGCAGTACTTC.

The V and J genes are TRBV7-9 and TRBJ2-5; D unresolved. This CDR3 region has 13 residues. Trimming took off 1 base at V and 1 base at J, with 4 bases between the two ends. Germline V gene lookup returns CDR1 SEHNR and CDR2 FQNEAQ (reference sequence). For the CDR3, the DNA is TGTGCCAGCAGCTTAGGCAGCCAAGAGACCCAGTACTTC. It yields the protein CASSLGSQETQYF.

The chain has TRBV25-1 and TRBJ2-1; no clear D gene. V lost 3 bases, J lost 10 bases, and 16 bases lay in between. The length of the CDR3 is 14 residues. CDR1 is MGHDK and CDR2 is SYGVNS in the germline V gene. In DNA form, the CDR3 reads TGTGCCAGCAGTGATTTCTCGGGTACTGAGGAGCAGTTCTTC. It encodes CASSDFSGTEEQFF.

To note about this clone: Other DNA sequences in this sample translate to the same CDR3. The CDR3 DNA follows: TGCGCCAGCAGCTTGGGAGACACCGGGGAGCTGTTTTTT. Protein: CASSLGDTGELFF. V and J are TRBV5-1 and TRBJ2-2; D is unclear. CDR1 and CDR2 (germline): SGHRS, YFSETQ. Trimming cost V 0 bases and J 3 bases, with 3 bases left between them. The CDR3 is 13 residues long.

The CDR3 DNA follows: TGCGCCAGCAGCCAGGGGGCAGGGACAGATACGCAGTATTTT. This encodes CASSQGAGTDTQYF. This chain connects TRBV4-1 to TRBJ2-3; D might be TRBD1 (6 bases). CDR1 and CDR2 (germline): MGHRA, YSYEKL. V shed 3 bases and J shed 3 bases, with 10 bases lying between them. This CDR3 has 14 residues.

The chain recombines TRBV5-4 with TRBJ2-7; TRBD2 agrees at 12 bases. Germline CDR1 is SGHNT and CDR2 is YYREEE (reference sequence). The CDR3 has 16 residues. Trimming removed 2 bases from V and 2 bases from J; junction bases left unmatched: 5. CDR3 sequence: CASSLGLAGGTYEQYF. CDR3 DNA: TGTGCCAGCAGCTTAGGGCTAGCGGGGGGGACCTACGAGCAGTACTTC.

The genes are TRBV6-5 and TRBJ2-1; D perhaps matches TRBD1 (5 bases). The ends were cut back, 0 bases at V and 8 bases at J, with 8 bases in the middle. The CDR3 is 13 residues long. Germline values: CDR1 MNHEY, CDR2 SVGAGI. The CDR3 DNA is TGTGCCAGCAGTTACTCGTCCAGGGATGAGCAGTTCTTC. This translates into CASSYSSRDEQFF.

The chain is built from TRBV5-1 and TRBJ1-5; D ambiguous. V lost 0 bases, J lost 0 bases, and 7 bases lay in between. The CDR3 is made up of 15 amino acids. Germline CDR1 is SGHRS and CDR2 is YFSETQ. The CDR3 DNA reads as TGCGCCAGCAGCTTGGGCGGTATTAGCAATCAGCCCCAGCATTTT. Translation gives CASSLGGISNQPQHF.

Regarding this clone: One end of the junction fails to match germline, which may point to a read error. The CDR3 nucleotides are TGTGCTAGCAGCTTAGCGCAAGGAGGGGACGACACCGGGGAGCTGTTTTTT. Translated: CASSLAQGGDDTGELFF. The V gene is TRBV7-7, the J gene TRBJ2-2; perhaps TRBD2 as D (6 bases). The germline CDR1 and CDR2 sequences are SSHAT and FNYEAQ (reference sequence). The CDR3 extends over 17 amino acids.

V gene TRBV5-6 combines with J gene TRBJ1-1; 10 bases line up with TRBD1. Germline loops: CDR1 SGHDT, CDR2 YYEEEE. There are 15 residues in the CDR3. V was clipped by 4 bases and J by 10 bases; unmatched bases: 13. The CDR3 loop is CASSAPAGTGARAFF. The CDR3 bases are TGTGCCAGCAGCGCCCCCGCCGGGACAGGGGCAAGAGCTTTCTTT. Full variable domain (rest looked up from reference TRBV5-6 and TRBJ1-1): DAGVTQSPTHLIKTRGQQVTLRCSPKSGHDTVSWYQQALGQGPQFIFQYYEEEERQRGNFPDRFSGHQFPNYSSELNVNALLLGDSALYLCASSAPAGTGARAFFGQGTRLTVV.

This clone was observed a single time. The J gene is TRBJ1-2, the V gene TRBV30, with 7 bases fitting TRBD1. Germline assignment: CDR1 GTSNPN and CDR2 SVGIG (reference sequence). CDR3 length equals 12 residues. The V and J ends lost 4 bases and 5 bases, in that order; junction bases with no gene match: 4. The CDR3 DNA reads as TGTGCCTGGATTAAGGGGGCGTATGGCTACACCTTC. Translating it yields CAWIKGAYGYTF.

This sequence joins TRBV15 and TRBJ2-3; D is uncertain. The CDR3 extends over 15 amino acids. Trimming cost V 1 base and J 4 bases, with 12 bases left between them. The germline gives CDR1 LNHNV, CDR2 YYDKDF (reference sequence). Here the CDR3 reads CATSRVGMGPDTQYF. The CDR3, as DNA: TGTGCCACCAGCAGAGTTGGAATGGGCCCAGATACGCAGTATTTT.

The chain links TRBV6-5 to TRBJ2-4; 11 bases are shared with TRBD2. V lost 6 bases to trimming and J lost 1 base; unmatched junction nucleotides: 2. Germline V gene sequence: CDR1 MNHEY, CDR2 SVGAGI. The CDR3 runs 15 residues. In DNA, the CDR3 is TGTGCCAGCAGGCCTAGCGGGGGGGCCAAAAACATTCAGTACTTC. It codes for CASRPSGGAKNIQYF.

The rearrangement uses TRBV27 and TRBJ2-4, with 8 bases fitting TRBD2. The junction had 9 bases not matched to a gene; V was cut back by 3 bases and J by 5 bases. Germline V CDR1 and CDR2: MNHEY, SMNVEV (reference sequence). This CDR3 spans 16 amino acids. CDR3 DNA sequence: TGTGCCAGCAGTTTCGACAGGACTAGCATGGAAAACATTCAGTACTTC. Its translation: CASSFDRTSMENIQYF.